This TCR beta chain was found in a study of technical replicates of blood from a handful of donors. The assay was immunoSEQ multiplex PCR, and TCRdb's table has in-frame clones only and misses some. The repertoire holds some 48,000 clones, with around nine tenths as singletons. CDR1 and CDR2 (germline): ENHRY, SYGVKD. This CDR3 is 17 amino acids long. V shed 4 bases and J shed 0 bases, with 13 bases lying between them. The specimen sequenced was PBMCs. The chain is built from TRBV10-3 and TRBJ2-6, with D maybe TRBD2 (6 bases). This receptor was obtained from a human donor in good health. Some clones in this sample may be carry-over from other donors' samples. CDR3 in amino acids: CAISGRDGTSGANVLTF. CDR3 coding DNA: TGTGCCATCAGTGGGAGGGACGGGACCTCTGGGGCCAACGTCCTGACTTTC.